The present T cell receptor (beta chain) was sequenced within a study of response to subunit inactivated influenza vaccine. About this clonotype itself: As yet, its antigen is unknown.

Germline V gene sequence: CDR1 SGDLS, CDR2 YYNGEE. The CDR3 consists of 15 residues. V shed 0 bases and J shed 3 bases, with 13 bases lying between them. TCRdb ran MiXCR on the RT-PCR reads and lists one entry per CDR3 protein. Of around 580,000 distinct CDR3 sequences in the sample, about 10% were seen once. Whole-study findings and limits: New T cells are recruited in small numbers by each seasonal influenza vaccination, according to the authors' suggestion.

The rearrangement uses TRBV9 and TRBJ2-7; D remains ambiguous. The clonotype was recovered from a man aged 50-59 years who received an inactivated influenza vaccine. Here the sequenced sample was PBMCs from blood, taken on the day of vaccination. The CDR3 spells CASSVAPNSIYEQYF. CDR3 nucleotides: TGTGCCAGCAGCGTAGCACCGAATTCAATCTACGAGCAGTACTTC.